Listed below are T cell receptor beta chains from one sample, sequenced in a study of blood T cell repertoires in COVID-19. Clones were sequenced by immunoSEQ multiplex PCR, and TCRdb holds only the in-frame ones, with some missing. The sample consists of fewer than 180,000 clones, 84% of them appearing once. The sequencing sample was made of peripheral blood. The receptors stem from a man between 65 and 85 years old with acute or convalescent COVID-19. CDR3s include the opening cysteine and the closing phenylalanine or tryptophan. A D gene is named only where the DNA matches it firmly. Only part of the rows carry a size: once, few, many, or a class if the clone is expanded.

d_gene	v_gene	abundance	j_gene	CDR3nt	CDR3aa
TRBD1	TRBV11-2	-	TRBJ1-1	TGTGCCAGCAGCTCGCCGGGACAGGGGAACACTGAAGCTTTCTTT	CASSSPGQGNTEAFF
-	TRBV30	-	TRBJ2-7	TGTGCCGGGGTACAGGGTTACTCCTACGAGCAGTACTTC	CAGVQGYSYEQYF
-	TRBV6-5	once	TRBJ1-5	TGTGCCAGCGCCTTGACAGTGAATAGCAATCAGCCCCAGCATTTT	CASALTVNSNQPQHF
TRBD1	TRBV29-1	-	TRBJ1-1	TGCAGCGTCGCTGGACAGGGGACGATGGAAGCTTTCTTT	CSVAGQGTMEAFF
TRBD2	TRBV9	-	TRBJ2-1	TGTGCCAGCAGCGTAGGTCCCGGCGAGCGGGAGTCGGGTGAGCAGTTCTTC	CASSVGPGERESGEQFF
TRBD1	TRBV11-2	once	TRBJ1-2	TGTGCCAGCAGCCGGGCTTCACAGGGGGCGCCGGGCTATGGCTACACCTTC	CASSRASQGAPGYGYTF
-	TRBV12-5	once	TRBJ2-3	TGTGCCGTTCTTGGCACAGACACAGATACGCAGTATTTT	CAVLGTDTDTQYF
-	TRBV27	-	TRBJ1-1	TGTGCCAGCACCCCAGGGGAGGGTAACACTGAAGCTTTCTTT	CASTPGEGNTEAFF
TRBD1	TRBV7-2	-	TRBJ2-5	TGTGCCAGCGGACAGGCCCAAGAGACCCAGTACTTC	CASGQAQETQYF
-	TRBV4-1	-	TRBJ2-7	TGCGCCAGCAGCCATCCCACGAGGGTCTACGAGCAGTACTTC	CASSHPTRVYEQYF
TRBD1	TRBV6-2/TRBV6-3	-	TRBJ2-2	TGTGCCAGCAGTTACCGGGGACAGGAAAACACCGGGGAGCTGTTTTTT	CASSYRGQENTGELFF
TRBD1	TRBV6-1	-	TRBJ2-1	TGTGCCAGCAGTGAAATGAGAGGGCAGGGGGCGTTCTTC	CASSEMRGQGAFF
-	TRBV28	-	TRBJ1-5	TGTGCCAGCAGTTTACGTTCCAATCAGCCCCAGCATTTT	CASSLRSNQPQHF
-	TRBV23-1	-	TRBJ2-3	TGCGCCAGCAGTCACCTTGACAGTGATCAATCGGATACGCAGTATTTT	CASSHLDSDQSDTQYF
-	TRBV5-1	-	TRBJ2-2	TGCGCCAGCAGCTTGGCCGGGGTTGGCCAGAACACCGGGGAGCTGTTTTTT	CASSLAGVGQNTGELFF
-	TRBV5-1	-	TRBJ1-3	TGCGCCAGCAGCTTGGATCCCGCAGTCTCTGGAAACACCATATATTTT	CASSLDPAVSGNTIYF
-	TRBV25-1	-	TRBJ2-3	TGTGCCAGCAGAGGGCGGGGAACAGATACGCAGTATTTT	CASRGRGTDTQYF
-	TRBV15	-	TRBJ1-2	TGTGCCACCAGCAGAGGAGGGCCGGACTATGGCTACACCTTC	CATSRGGPDYGYTF
-	TRBV12-5	-	TRBJ1-1	TGTGCTAGTGGTTTGGTACGGTTAGGACAGTTGAACACTGAAGCTTTCTTT	CASGLVRLGQLNTEAFF
TRBD1	TRBV19	-	TRBJ1-2	TGTGCCAGTAGTATCCGGACAGGGAGTATGAAATTAGATGGCTACACCTTC	CASSIRTGSMKLDGYTF
-	TRBV5-4	-	TRBJ1-2	TGTGCCAGCAGCCCAGACAGCAACTATGGCTACACCTTC	CASSPDSNYGYTF
TRBD2	TRBV9	-	TRBJ2-1	TGTGCCAGCAGCGTAGCGGCGGGAGTGGGTGAGCAGTTCTTC	CASSVAAGVGEQFF
TRBD1	TRBV12-5	once	TRBJ1-5	TGTGCTAGTGGTCCCCAGACCAGGGGGGACAATCAGCCCCAGCATTTT	CASGPQTRGDNQPQHF
-	TRBV10-2	-	TRBJ1-5	TGCGCCAGCAGTGATGGTGAGGGAGGCAATCAGCCCCAGCATTTT	CASSDGEGGNQPQHF
TRBD2	TRBV11-2	-	TRBJ2-7	TGTGCCAGCAGCTTACAGCGGGAGTTTTACGAGCAGTACTTC	CASSLQREFYEQYF
-	TRBV18	-	TRBJ1-5	TGTGCCAGCTCACTCGCGGGCCCCGTACAGGGTGTGAGGCAGCCCCAGCATTTT	CASSLAGPVQGVRQPQHF
-	TRBV6-6	-	TRBJ2-7	TGTGCCAGCAGTTACTCTGCCAGCTCCTACGAGCAGTACTTC	CASSYSASSYEQYF
TRBD1	TRBV9	-	TRBJ2-7	TGTGCCAGCAGCGTAGACGAGACAGGGGGTTCCTACGAGCAGTACTTC	CASSVDETGGSYEQYF
TRBD2	TRBV5-1	-	TRBJ2-7	TGCGCCAGCAGCCCACTAGCGGCAGGAGACGAGCAGTACTTC	CASSPLAAGDEQYF
-	TRBV15	-	TRBJ2-5	TGTGCCACCAGCAGAGGAGAGGAGACCCAGTACTTC	CATSRGEETQYF